This TCR beta chain originates from a study of T-cell reconstitution after alpha-beta-depleted transplantation in children. The trim removed 2 bases at V and 5 bases at J, leaving 3 bases unmatched. CDR1 and CDR2 (germline): SGHDN, FVKESK. The CDR3 runs to 15 residues. This sample's TCRbeta library carried unique molecular identifier barcodes. TCRdb recomputed calls from the PCR reads with MiXCR, one row per CDR3 protein. This table has around 500,000 distinct CDR3 sequences, around an eighth appearing once. This clonotype was counted only a few times. The rearrangement joins TRBV14 to TRBJ2-7; TRBD2 matches 13 bases. This TCR came from a human donor who donated a stem cell graft to a child with combined immunodeficiency. The sample in question was PBMCs from the stem cell graft donor, obtained from the stem cell graft. CDR3 nucleotides: TGTGCCAGCAGCCAACAACTAGCGGGAGGGAACGAGCAGTACTTC. Its protein product is CASSQQLAGGNEQYF.